This entry lists 28 T cell receptor beta chains sequenced from one sample in a study of blood T cell repertoires in COVID-19. Assay: immunoSEQ multiplex PCR; the TCRdb copy retains only in-frame clones and omits some. The data show approximately 120,000 clones, about 80% seen once. Sequenced: peripheral blood. The receptors originated from a human donor in a cohort sampled during active COVID-19.

The chain links TRBV6-2 or TRBV6-3 to TRBJ2-7; D gene uncertain. V shed 2 bases and J shed 0 bases, with 5 bases lying between them. CDR1 MNHEY and CDR2 SVGEGT come from the germline V gene. This CDR3 is 13 amino acids long. CDR3 nucleotide sequence: TGTGCCAGCAGTTACCAAAACTCCTACGAGCAGTACTTC. This sequence encodes CASSYQNSYEQYF.

The chain combines TRBV7-8 with TRBJ1-6; D perhaps matches TRBD1 (6 bases). Trimming pared 5 bases from V and 10 bases from J, leaving 18 bases between. The CDR3 has 15 amino acids. CDR1 and CDR2 from the germline V gene are SGHVS and FQNEAQ. The CDR3: CASSPIQGRRSPLHF. In DNA form, the CDR3 reads TGTGCCAGCAGCCCGATCCAGGGGCGGAGATCACCCCTCCACTTT. The entire variable domain, with the rest obtained from reference TRBV7-8 and TRBJ1-6, is as follows: GAGVSQSPRYKVAKRGQDVALRCDPISGHVSLFWYQQALGQGPEFLTYFQNEAQLDKSGLPSDRFFAERPEGSVSTLKIQRTQQEDSAVYLCASSPIQGRRSPLHFGNGTRLTVT.

J is TRBJ1-1 and V is TRBV18; D is undetermined. Germline lookup yields CDR1 KGHSH and CDR2 LQKENI. Trimming cost V 4 bases and J 0 bases, with 9 bases left between them. The CDR3 length is 14 residues. CDR3 in amino acids: CASSLSLMNTEAFF. DNA for the CDR3: TGTGCCAGCTCACTTAGCCTCATGAACACTGAAGCTTTCTTT.

The chain uses TRBV9 and TRBJ1-1; no clear D. V was pared by 4 bases and J by 0 bases, with 13 bases between. In germline, CDR1 is SGDLS, CDR2 YYNGEE. This CDR3 has 15 amino acids. CDR3 coding DNA: TGTGCCAGCAGCTCCTCACCCTCTATGAACACTGAAGCTTTCTTT. This translates into CASSSSPSMNTEAFF. Filled out from reference TRBV9 and TRBJ1-1, the complete variable domain reads DSGVTQTPKHLITATGQRVTLRCSPRSGDLSVYWYQQSLDQGLQFLIQYYNGEERAKGNILERFSAQQFPDLHSELNLSSLELGDSALYFCASSSSPSMNTEAFFGQGTRLTVV.

The V and J genes are TRBV7-2 and TRBJ2-1; 7 nucleotides line up with TRBD2. Germline CDR1 SGHTA, CDR2 FQGNSA. With 5 bases clipped from V and 0 bases from J, the junction kept 4 bases outside the gene matches. This CDR3 region has 15 residues. The CDR3 sequence: CASSVRLASYNEQFF. The DNA of the CDR3 is TGTGCCAGCAGCGTTAGACTAGCCTCCTACAATGAGCAGTTCTTC.

The J gene is TRBJ2-1, the V gene TRBV20-1, with 9 bases identical to TRBD1. The ends lost 3 bases at V and 0 bases at J; junction bases unmatched: 3. Germline V gene sequence: CDR1 DFQATT, CDR2 SNEGSKA (reference sequence). This CDR3 comprises 15 residues. CDR3 sequence: CSASLTGGSYNEQFF. The CDR3 nucleotides are TGCAGTGCTAGTCTGACAGGGGGCTCCTACAATGAGCAGTTCTTC.

The CDR3 loop is CASSFSGYTEAFF. CDR3 coding DNA: TGTGCCAGCAGCTTTTCAGGGTACACTGAAGCTTTCTTT. The chain combines TRBV7-3 with TRBJ1-1; possible D gene TRBD1, 5 bases. From germline, CDR1 is SGHTA and CDR2 FQGTGA. Trimming stripped 3 bases from V and 3 bases from J, with 8 bases between. There are 13 residues in the CDR3.

This clone showed up just once. The rearrangement uses TRBV21-1 and TRBJ2-6; no check of the table's D call, TRBD2, against the DNA was made. TRBV21-1 constitutes a pseudogene. This CDR3 region has 19 residues. The CDR3 loop reads CASSETRGSPLSGANVLTF. DNA for the CDR3: TGTGCCAGCAGCGAAACCCGCGGCAGTCCTCTCTCTGGGGCCAACGTCCTGACTTTC.

The chain couples TRBV4-2 to TRBJ2-7; no firm D call. Germline loops: CDR1 LGHNA, CDR2 YNFKEQ. The CDR3 covers 14 residues. Trimming took off 1 base at V and 5 bases at J, with 12 bases between the two ends. CDR3 bases: TGTGCCAGCAGCCAAGGTTTGAGGTGGAACGAGCAGTACTTC. Encoded protein: CASSQGLRWNEQYF.

This rearrangement joins TRBV19 to TRBJ1-4, with TRBD1 as a possible D gene (6 bases). The length of the CDR3 is 17 residues. CDR1 and CDR2 from the germline V gene are LNHDA and SQIVND (reference sequence). V was cut by 8 bases and J by 4 bases, with 23 bases left in between. This chain's CDR3 is CASARQAASTYNEKLFF. CDR3 DNA: TGTGCCAGTGCCAGACAGGCTGCTTCTACTTATAATGAAAAACTGTTTTTT. Looking up the rest from reference TRBV19 and TRBJ1-4 gives the full variable domain: DGGITQSPKYLFRKEGQNVTLSCEQNLNHDAMYWYRQDPGQGLRLIYYSQIVNDFQKGDIAEGYSVSREKKESFPLTVTSAQKNPTAFYLCASARQAASTYNEKLFFGSGTQLSVL.

The chain joins TRBV2 to TRBJ1-4, with D perhaps matching TRBD1 (6 bases). Trimming took off 3 bases at V and 6 bases at J, with 11 bases between the two ends. Germline lookup yields CDR1 SNHLY and CDR2 FYNNEI. This CDR3 is 14 amino acids long. The CDR3 DNA reads TGTGCCAGCAGTGATGGCAGGGGATATGAAAAACTGTTTTTT. Its protein is CASSDGRGYEKLFF.

This clone has just a few counts. The V call is TRBV9, the J call TRBJ2-3, with 11 bases that match TRBD2. The V gene end was trimmed by 4 bases and the J gene end by 5 bases; junction bases not matched to a gene: 9. This CDR3 is 16 amino acids long. Per germline, CDR1 SGDLS and CDR2 YYNGEE. Here the CDR3 reads CASSTPSSGGRDTQYF. For the CDR3, the DNA is TGTGCCAGCAGCACCCCCTCTAGCGGGGGGCGAGATACGCAGTATTTT.

This clone was seen only once. The chain combines TRBV6-6 with TRBJ1-2; D perhaps matches TRBD1 (5 bases). Per the germline V gene, CDR1 is MNHNY and CDR2 is SVGAGI (reference sequence). This CDR3 region has 16 residues. Trimming left V 0 bases short and J 4 bases short, with 15 bases between. The CDR3 loop is CASSYSTGTAPYGYTF. For the CDR3, the DNA is TGTGCCAGCAGTTACTCGACTGGGACTGCCCCCTATGGCTACACCTTC.

The CDR3 nucleotides read TGCAGCGTCATGGGGAACACAGGGAATACTGAAGCTTTCTTT. It translates to CSVMGNTGNTEAFF. The rearrangement joins TRBV29-1 to TRBJ1-1, with D perhaps matching TRBD1 (6 bases). Per germline, CDR1 SQVTM and CDR2 ANQGSEA. This CDR3 has 14 residues. Trimming shortened V by 6 bases and J by 5 bases, and 19 bases separated the two germline ends.

V gene TRBV11-1 combines with J gene TRBJ1-1; D unclear. V shed 5 bases and J shed 8 bases, with 9 bases lying between them. CDR1 and CDR2 from the germline V gene are SGHAT and FQDESV (reference sequence). This CDR3 spans 11 amino acids. This chain's CDR3 is CASSPIGEAFF. The DNA of the CDR3 is TGTGCCAGCAGCCCTATCGGGGAAGCTTTCTTT. The entire variable domain, with the rest obtained from reference TRBV11-1 and TRBJ1-1, is as follows: EAEVAQSPRYKITEKSQAVAFWCDPISGHATLYWYRQILGQGPELLVQFQDESVVDDSQLPKDRFSAERLKGVDSTLKIQPAELGDSAMYLCASSPIGEAFFGQGTRLTVV.

The CDR3 region is CASSALGQDTEAFF. The CDR3 nucleotides are TGTGCCAGCAGCGCTCTTGGCCAAGACACTGAAGCTTTCTTT. This chain connects TRBV9 to TRBJ1-1, with D unclear. Trimming pared 3 bases from V and 3 bases from J, leaving 12 bases between. Germline-derived CDR1 and CDR2 are SGDLS and YYNGEE. The CDR3 runs to 14 residues.

The genes are TRBV5-1 and TRBJ1-6; TRBD1 matches at 11 bases. The CDR3 contains 17 residues. CDR1 SGHRS and CDR2 YFSETQ come from the germline V gene. V lost 0 bases and J lost 7; bases outside the gene matches: 6. This CDR3 reads CASSLGLDRGRNSPLHF. The CDR3 DNA is TGCGCCAGCAGCTTGGGGTTGGACAGGGGGCGGAATTCACCCCTCCACTTT.

This clone showed up just once. The chain combines TRBV28 with TRBJ2-3; 8 bases match TRBD2. After removal of 6 bases from V and 0 bases from J, the junction contained 11 bases not matched to a gene. The CDR3 extends over 17 amino acids. In germline, CDR1 is MDHEN, CDR2 SYDVKM. The CDR3 protein is CASSPAGRGASTDTQYF. DNA for the CDR3: TGTGCCAGCAGCCCTGCGGGGCGGGGGGCAAGCACAGATACGCAGTATTTT.

The chain carries TRBV5-1 and TRBJ2-3, with 7 bases that match TRBD1. Per the germline V gene, CDR1 is SGHRS and CDR2 is YFSETQ. Trimming took 4 bases from V and 4 from J; bases not matched to a gene: 9. The CDR3 covers 15 residues. The CDR3 sequence: CASSNTGVRADTQYF. CDR3 nucleotide sequence: TGCGCCAGCAGCAACACAGGGGTGAGGGCAGATACGCAGTATTTT. Complete variable domain (other parts from reference TRBV5-1 and TRBJ2-3): KAGVTQTPRYLIKTRGQQVTLSCSPISGHRSVSWYQQTPGQGLQFLFEYFSETQRNKGNFPGRFSGRQFSNSRSEMNVSTLELGDSALYLCASSNTGVRADTQYFGPGTRLTVL.

The V and J genes are TRBV6-5 and TRBJ1-2, with 7 bases lining up with TRBD1. The CDR3 runs 13 residues. V was pared by 4 bases and J by 7 bases, with 6 bases of the junction left unmatched. The germline V gene has CDR1 MNHEY and CDR2 SVGAGI. The CDR3 DNA follows: TGTGCCAGCAGTTTAGACAGGGTGGCTGGCTACACCTTC. Translated: CASSLDRVAGYTF.

This chain connects TRBV7-2 to TRBJ2-1, with 10 bases lining up with TRBD2. J was trimmed by 13 bases and V by 3 bases; bases with no gene match: 9. This CDR3 region has 14 residues. Germline CDR1 SGHTA, CDR2 FQGNSA. The CDR3 here is CASSFTPGLAIQFF. As DNA, the CDR3 is TGTGCCAGCAGCTTCACACCGGGACTAGCGATCCAGTTCTTC.

This chain uses TRBV5-1 with TRBJ2-7; 7 bases map to TRBD2. Germline CDR1 reads SGHRS; CDR2 reads YFSETQ. V dropped 3 bases and J dropped 2; count of bases not matched to a gene: 11. The CDR3 loop spans 16 amino acids. The CDR3 reads CASSSARASGTYEQYF. CDR3 bases: TGCGCCAGCAGCTCGGCGAGGGCTAGCGGCACCTACGAGCAGTACTTC.

The V and J genes are TRBV7-9 and TRBJ2-5; 8 bases agree with TRBD1. Germline V gene lookup returns CDR1 SEHNR and CDR2 FQNEAQ (reference sequence). The ends lost 5 bases at V and 5 bases at J; junction bases unmatched: 4. The CDR3 is 13 residues long. CDR3 nucleotides: TGTGCCAGCAGCCCCAGGGGGCCGGAGACCCAGTACTTC. This gives the protein CASSPRGPETQYF.

This chain joins TRBV15 and TRBJ2-6, with 11 bases fitting TRBD1. Per germline, CDR1 LNHNV and CDR2 YYDKDF (reference sequence). This CDR3 spans 19 amino acids. J lost 0 bases, V lost 5 bases, and 9 bases had no gene match. The CDR3 protein is CATSSGTGGYYSGANVLTF. CDR3 in DNA: TGTGCCACCAGCTCAGGGACAGGGGGATACTACTCTGGGGCCAACGTCCTGACTTTC.

This rearrangement joins TRBV3-1 (or the pseudogene TRBV3-2) to TRBJ2-2; 15 bases align to TRBD2. This CDR3 spans 18 amino acids. Looked up from germline, CDR1 is LGHDT and CDR2 is YNNKEL (reference sequence). Trimming at V came to 4 bases and at J to 0 bases, leaving 3 bases not matched to a gene. CDR3 loop: CASSPGLAGGSNTGELFF. For the CDR3, the DNA is TGTGCCAGCAGCCCCGGACTAGCGGGAGGGTCGAACACCGGGGAGCTGTTTTTT.

The chain is built from TRBV18 and TRBJ2-7, with a weak D call TRBD1 (6 bases). Trimming removed 0 bases at V and 2 bases at J, with 14 bases between. The CDR3 is made up of 16 amino acids. CDR1 is KGHSH and CDR2 is LQKENI in the germline V gene. Written as DNA, the CDR3 is TGTGCCAGCTCACCACCCAACAGGGTTGGGGCCTACGAGCAGTACTTC. Translation: CASSPPNRVGAYEQYF.

J is TRBJ2-1 and V is TRBV7-2; TRBD2 matches 8 bases. CDR1 and CDR2 from the germline V gene are SGHTA and FQGNSA. V gave up 7 bases and J gave up 0 bases; unmatched junction bases: 8. The CDR3 contains 16 residues. CDR3 loop: CASMSLAGPSYNEQFF. The DNA of the CDR3 is TGTGCCAGCATGTCGCTAGCGGGCCCCTCCTACAATGAGCAGTTCTTC. The full variable domain, its missing parts supplied by reference TRBV7-2 and TRBJ2-1, is GAGVSQSPSNKVTEKGKDVELRCDPISGHTALYWYRQSLGQGLEFLIYFQGNSAPDKSGLPSDRFSAERTGGSVSTLTIQRTQQEDSAVYLCASMSLAGPSYNEQFFGPGTRLTVL.

The gene calls are TRBV4-3 and TRBJ1-1, with 8 bases matching TRBD1. This CDR3 contains 15 residues. V lost 3 bases, J lost 1 base, and 4 bases stayed unmatched. Germline V lookup: CDR1 LGHNA, CDR2 YSLEER. CDR3 nucleotide sequence: TGCGCCAGCAGCCAGTCAGGGGGCCGGAACACTGAAGCTTTCTTT. The encoded protein is CASSQSGGRNTEAFF.